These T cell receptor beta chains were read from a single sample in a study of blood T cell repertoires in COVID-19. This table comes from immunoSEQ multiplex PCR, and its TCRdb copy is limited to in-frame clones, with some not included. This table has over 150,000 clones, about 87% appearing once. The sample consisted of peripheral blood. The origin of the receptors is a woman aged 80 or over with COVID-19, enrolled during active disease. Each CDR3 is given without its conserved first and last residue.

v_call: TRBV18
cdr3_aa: ASSSRLAGGPLYEQF

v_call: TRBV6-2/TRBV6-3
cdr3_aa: ASSYSGLSGIQY

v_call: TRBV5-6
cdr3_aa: ASSLDRGETYNEQF

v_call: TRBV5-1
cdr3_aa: ASTGQGSETQY

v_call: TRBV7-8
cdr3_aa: ASSLGQHEQY

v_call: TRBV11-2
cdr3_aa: ASSLRLAQTGQF

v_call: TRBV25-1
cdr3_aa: ASAQGTGTQY

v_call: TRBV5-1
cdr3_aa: ASSQGFGVGTEAF

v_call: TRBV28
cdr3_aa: ASSFRWTGINQPQH

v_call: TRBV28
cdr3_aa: ASRPDAGGADEKLF

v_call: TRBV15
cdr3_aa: ATSKYTSGTGGNTIY

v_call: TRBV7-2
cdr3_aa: ASSLFGVANTEAF

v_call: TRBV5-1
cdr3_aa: ASSLAPSGGQETQY

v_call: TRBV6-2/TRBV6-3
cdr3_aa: ASSTQSSGELF

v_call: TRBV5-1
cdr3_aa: ASSPRTGKGYGYT

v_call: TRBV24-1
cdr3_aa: ATSDPLRDSGYT

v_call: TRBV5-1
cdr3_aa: ASSLSGVVSGYT

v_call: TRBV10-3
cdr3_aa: AIRTVQGENTEAF

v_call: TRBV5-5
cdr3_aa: ASGTASGQSYEQY

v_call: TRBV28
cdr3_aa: ASTPGTSGYEQY

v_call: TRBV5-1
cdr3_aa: ASSLDRWDTEAF

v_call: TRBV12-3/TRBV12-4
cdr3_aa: ASSLPPTYEQY

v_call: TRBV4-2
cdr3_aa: ASSQVSASGSNEQF

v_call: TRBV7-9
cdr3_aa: ASSSYPGFGDSPLH

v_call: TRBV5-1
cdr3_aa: ASSVATGQETQY